The clone carrying this TCR beta chain was observed a few times. The source of the sample is a study of shared clonotypes between healthy human individuals. Repertoires were generated with immunoSEQ multiplex PCR, while TCRdb's copy carries only in-frame clones and drops some. The sample records fewer than 200,000 clones, over 50% being singletons. Trimming took 0 bases from V and 4 from J, leaving 8 bases between them. This CDR3 has 13 residues. Per the germline V gene, CDR1 is SGHRS and CDR2 is YFSETQ. This sequence was found in a man aged 30-40 years in good health. This chain uses TRBV5-1 with TRBJ2-7; D remains unclear. The sequencing sample was made of memory CD4+ T cells sorted from blood. Subset denoted: CD45RA-negative fraction. The CDR3 loop is CASSLGYLYEQYF. The DNA for the CDR3 is TGCGCCAGCAGCTTGGGGTACTTGTACGAGCAGTACTTC.